This TCR beta chain was recovered during a study of T cells in Graves' hyperthyroidism and ophthalmopathy. Patients counted as stable if ophthalmopathy did not develop within 18 months. Exclusion followed for patients with uncontrolled infection, other autoimmune disease, pregnancy or lactation. PBMCs came from around 10 ml fresh peripheral blood. The CDR3 loop spans 12 amino acids. Trimming removed 6 bases from V and 1 base from J, with 7 bases in between. Germline CDR1 DFQATT, CDR2 SNEGSKA (reference sequence). Study conclusions and caveats: Model predictions of ophthalmopathy came a median approximately 6 months before onset.

From RNA transcripts, TCR beta CDR3 regions were amplified. The TCR CDR3 was amplified in a first-round RT-PCR using the HTBI primer set. MiXCR was run by TCRdb on the multiplex PCR reads, yielding one entry per CDR3 protein. Here the sample spans about 700,000 distinct CDR3 sequences, 14% being singletons. This clonotype was recorded at least ten times. The antigen is not known. Input material: blood. The rearrangement joins TRBV20-1 to TRBJ1-5; the D is unclear. The clonotype originates from a woman aged 18-29 years with Graves' hyperthyroidism. CDR3 amino acids: CSAERSNQPQHF. CDR3 sequence (DNA): TGCAGTGCCGAGAGGAGCAATCAGCCCCAGCATTTT.